The present T cell receptor beta chain was sequenced within a study of blood T cell repertoires in COVID-19. In the study overall: Sources were T cells, B-cell-depleted T cells, or PBMCs; the material itself was cDNA or gDNA.

CDR1 LNHDA and CDR2 SQIVND come from the germline V gene (reference sequence). The CDR3 spans 14 residues. V dropped 6 bases and J dropped 5 bases, with 16 bases sitting between them. In the authors' methods: For nucleated cells, counts were estimated from reference gene primer amplification. Sequencing was performed with immunoSEQ multiplex PCR; in TCRdb, only in-frame clones are kept and a portion is missing. Clone size and V and J calls were adopted from that table, with D and trimming inferred from the DNA. The sample contains 90,000 to 150,000 clones, around 80% of which appear only once. Sequences were obtained from peripheral blood. The chain couples TRBV19 to TRBJ1-2; TRBD1 might be the D (5 bases). This clonotype originated in a woman over 75 with acute or convalescent COVID-19. Here the CDR3 reads CASSRDSGTYGYTF. CDR3 nucleotides: TGTGCCAGTAGCCGGGACTCAGGGACGTATGGCTACACCTTC. Full variable domain (remainder filled in from reference TRBV19 and TRBJ1-2): DGGITQSPKYLFRKEGQNVTLSCEQNLNHDAMYWYRQDPGQGLRLIYYSQIVNDFQKGDIAEGYSVSREKKESFPLTVTSAQKNPTAFYLCASSRDSGTYGYTFGSGTRLTVV.